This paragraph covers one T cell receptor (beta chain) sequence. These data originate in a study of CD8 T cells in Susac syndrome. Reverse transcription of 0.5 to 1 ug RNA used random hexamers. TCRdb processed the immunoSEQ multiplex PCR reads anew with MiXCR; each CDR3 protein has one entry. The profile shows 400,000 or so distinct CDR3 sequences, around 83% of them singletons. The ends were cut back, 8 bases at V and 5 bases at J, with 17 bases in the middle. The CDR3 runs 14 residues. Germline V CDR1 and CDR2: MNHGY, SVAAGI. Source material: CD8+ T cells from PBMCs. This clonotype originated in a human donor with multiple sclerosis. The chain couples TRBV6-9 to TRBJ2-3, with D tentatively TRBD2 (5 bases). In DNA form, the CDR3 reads TGTGCCAGCCAAACTAGTGTTACTAGAGATACGCAGTATTTT. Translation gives CASQTSVTRDTQYF.